The 7 T cell receptor beta chains below all came from one sample that was sequenced in a study of spatial heterogeneity in lung cancer. Via MiXCR, TCRdb re-called the 5' RACE reads, giving one row per CDR3 protein. The data hold 35,000 to 50,000 distinct CDR3 sequences, with approximately 3.1% observed a single time. Time point given: sample taken at primary tumor resection. This specimen was normal lung tissue next to the tumor, taken at surgery. The source is a male donor with early-stage non-small cell lung cancer.

In this sample, this clonotype turned up many times. The chain has TRBV4-2 and TRBJ2-7; D is perhaps TRBD1 (8 bases). Germline lookup yields CDR1 LGHNA and CDR2 YNFKEQ. The CDR3 runs 19 residues. The V end was cut by 3 bases, the J end by 6 bases, with 30 bases between. The CDR3 DNA reads as TGTGCCAGCAGCCAGCGACATGGCGGACAGGGAGGGAGTGAGATCGAGCAGTACTTC. As protein: CASSQRHGGQGGSEIEQYF.

This clonotype was found a few times. The chain employs TRBV7-3 and TRBJ2-1; maybe TRBD1 (5 bases). Germline V gives CDR1 SGHTA, CDR2 FQGTGA. Trimming removed 6 bases from V and 4 bases from J, with 16 bases in between. The CDR3 covers 15 residues. CDR3 nucleotides: TGTGCCAGCAGTACATCGGCAGGGCCTTACAATGAGCAGTTCTTC. Translated: CASSTSAGPYNEQFF.

This clonotype was recorded many times. This chain uses TRBV7-2 with TRBJ2-7; 9 nucleotides agree with TRBD2. The CDR3 is 14 residues long. Germline CDR1 and CDR2: SGHTA and FQGNSA. With 3 bases clipped from V and 4 bases from J, the junction kept 4 bases outside the gene matches. Written as DNA, the CDR3 is TGTGCCAGCAGCTTGACTAGCGGTGCGTACGAGCAGTACTTC. Translating gives CASSLTSGAYEQYF.

This clonotype has ten or more counts. The chain links TRBV6-5 to TRBJ1-3; a weak D match, TRBD1 (6 bases). Per germline, CDR1 MNHEY and CDR2 SVGAGI. There are 15 residues in the CDR3. V lost 6 bases and J 4 bases, leaving 16 bases between the germline ends. CDR3 nucleotides: TGTGCCAGCAGACGGCTACAGGGCGCCGGAAACACCATATATTTT. It is translated as CASRRLQGAGNTIYF.

Comment on this clonotype: Just one base apart from a much larger clone, this may be a read error. The V call is TRBV19, the J call TRBJ1-5; no definite D call. CDR1 and CDR2 (germline): LNHDA, SQIVND (reference sequence). The V end was cut by 4 bases, the J end by 5 bases, with 12 bases between. CDR3 size: 14 residues. The CDR3 sequence is CASSSVGCDQPQHF. In DNA form, the CDR3 reads TGTGCCAGTAGTAGCGTAGGGTGCGATCAGCCCCAGCATTTT.

This clonotype showed up many times. CDR3 protein: CAWSVVGAGNTIYF. As DNA, the CDR3 is TGTGCCTGGAGTGTGGTAGGGGCGGGAAACACCATATATTTT. V is TRBV30 and J is TRBJ1-3; D may be TRBD1 (5 bases). CDR1 is GTSNPN, CDR2 SVGIG, per germline (reference sequence). The CDR3 extends over 14 amino acids. The V gene lost 0 bases and the J gene lost 4 bases, with 10 bases spanning the gap.

Many counts were recorded for this clonotype. The chain recombines TRBV28 with TRBJ2-7; 7 nucleotides agree with TRBD1. The trim removed 5 bases at V and 3 bases at J, leaving 7 bases unmatched. CDR3 size: 14 residues. Germline-derived CDR1 and CDR2 are MDHEN and SYDVKM. CDR3 region: CASSNSGTDYEQYF. The CDR3 nucleotides read TGTGCCAGCAGTAACTCCGGGACAGACTACGAGCAGTACTTC.